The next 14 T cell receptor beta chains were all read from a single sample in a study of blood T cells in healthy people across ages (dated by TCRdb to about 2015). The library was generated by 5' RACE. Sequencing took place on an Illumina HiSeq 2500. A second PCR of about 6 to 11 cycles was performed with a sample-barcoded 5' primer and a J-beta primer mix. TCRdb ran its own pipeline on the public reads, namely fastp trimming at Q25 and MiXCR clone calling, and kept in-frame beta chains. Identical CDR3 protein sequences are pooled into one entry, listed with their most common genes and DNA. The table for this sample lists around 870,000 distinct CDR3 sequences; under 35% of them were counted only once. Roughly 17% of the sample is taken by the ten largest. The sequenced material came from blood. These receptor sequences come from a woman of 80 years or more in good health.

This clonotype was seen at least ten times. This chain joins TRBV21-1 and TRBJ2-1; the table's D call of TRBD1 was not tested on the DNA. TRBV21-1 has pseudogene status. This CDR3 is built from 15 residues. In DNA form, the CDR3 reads TGTGCCAGCAGCACGTCCGGGACAGGGTACAATGAGCAGTTCTTC. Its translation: CASSTSGTGYNEQFF.

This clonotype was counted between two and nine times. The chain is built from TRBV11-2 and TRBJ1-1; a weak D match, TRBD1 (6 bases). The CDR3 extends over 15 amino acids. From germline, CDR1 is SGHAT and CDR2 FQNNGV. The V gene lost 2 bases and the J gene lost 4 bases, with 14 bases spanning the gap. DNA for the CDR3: TGTGCCAGCAGCTTAAATGGGGGCGTCGGCACTGAAGCTTTCTTT. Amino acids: CASSLNGGVGTEAFF.

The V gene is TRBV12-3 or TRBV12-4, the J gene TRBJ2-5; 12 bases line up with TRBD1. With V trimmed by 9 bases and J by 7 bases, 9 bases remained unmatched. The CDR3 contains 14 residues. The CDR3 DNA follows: TGTGCCAGTAGGTCGGGGACAGGGGGCGGGACCCAGTACTTC. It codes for CASRSGTGGGTQYF.

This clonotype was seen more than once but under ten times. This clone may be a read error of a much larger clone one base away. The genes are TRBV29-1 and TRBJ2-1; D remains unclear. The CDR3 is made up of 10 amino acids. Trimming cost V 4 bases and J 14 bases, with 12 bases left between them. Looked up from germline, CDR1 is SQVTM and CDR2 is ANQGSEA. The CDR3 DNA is TGCAGCGTTGTAGAGTCAGTAGAGTTCTTC. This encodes CSVVESVEFF.

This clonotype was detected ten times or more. CDR3 coding DNA: TGTGCCAGCAGCTTGGACAGGGGGAGGGGGATTCAGTACTTC. This sequence encodes CASSLDRGRGIQYF. This chain links TRBV7-2 with TRBJ2-4; 10 bases line up with TRBD1. The CDR3 extends over 14 amino acids. The germline CDR1 and CDR2 sequences are SGHTA and FQGNSA. V lost 3 bases, J lost 10 bases, and 6 bases stayed unmatched.

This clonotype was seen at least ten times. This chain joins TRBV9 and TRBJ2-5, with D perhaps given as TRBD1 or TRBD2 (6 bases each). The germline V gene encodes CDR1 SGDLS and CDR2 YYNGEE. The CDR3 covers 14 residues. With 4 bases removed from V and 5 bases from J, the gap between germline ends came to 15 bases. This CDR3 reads CASSSRGAEETQYF. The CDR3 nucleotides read TGTGCCAGCAGCTCAAGGGGGGCCGAGGAGACCCAGTACTTC.

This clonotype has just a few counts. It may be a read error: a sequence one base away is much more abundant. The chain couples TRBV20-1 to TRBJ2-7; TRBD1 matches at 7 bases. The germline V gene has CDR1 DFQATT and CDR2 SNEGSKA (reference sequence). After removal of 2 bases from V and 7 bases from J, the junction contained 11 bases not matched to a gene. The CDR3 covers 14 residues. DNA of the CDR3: TGCAGTGCTAGACGGGACAGTATATACAATGAGCAGTACTTC. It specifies CSARRDSIYNEQYF.

The DNA for the CDR3 is TGTGCCAGCAGTTATCGGGAAAAGGGACTGGGCACTGAAGCTTTCTTT. Translated, it gives CASSYREKGLGTEAFF. V gene TRBV6-2 or TRBV6-3 combines with J gene TRBJ1-1; maybe TRBD1 (5 bases). Trimming removed 3 bases at V and 4 bases at J, with 18 bases between. The CDR3 extends over 16 amino acids. CDR1 MNHEY and CDR2 SVGEGT come from the germline V gene.

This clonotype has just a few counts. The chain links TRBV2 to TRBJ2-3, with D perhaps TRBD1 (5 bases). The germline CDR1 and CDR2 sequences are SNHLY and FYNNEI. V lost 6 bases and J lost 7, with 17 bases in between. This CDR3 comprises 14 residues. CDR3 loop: CASRATDTLNTQYF. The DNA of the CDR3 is TGTGCCAGCAGGGCGACAGATACTCTAAATACGCAGTATTTT.

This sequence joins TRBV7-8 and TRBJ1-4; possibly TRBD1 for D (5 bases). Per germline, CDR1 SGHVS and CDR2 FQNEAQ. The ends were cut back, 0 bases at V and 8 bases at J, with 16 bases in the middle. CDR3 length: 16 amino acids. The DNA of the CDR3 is TGTGCCAGCAGCTTAGCGGCGGGACGGGCCCTGGAAAAACTGTTTTTT. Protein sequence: CASSLAAGRALEKLFF.

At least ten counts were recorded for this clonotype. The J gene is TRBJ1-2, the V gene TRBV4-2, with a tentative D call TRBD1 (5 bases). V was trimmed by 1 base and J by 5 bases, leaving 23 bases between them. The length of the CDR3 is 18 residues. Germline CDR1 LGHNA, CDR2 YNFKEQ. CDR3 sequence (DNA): TGTGCCAGCAGCCAAGCAGCTGGGCTAGCGGAGTGGGGGTATGGCTACACCTTC. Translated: CASSQAAGLAEWGYGYTF.

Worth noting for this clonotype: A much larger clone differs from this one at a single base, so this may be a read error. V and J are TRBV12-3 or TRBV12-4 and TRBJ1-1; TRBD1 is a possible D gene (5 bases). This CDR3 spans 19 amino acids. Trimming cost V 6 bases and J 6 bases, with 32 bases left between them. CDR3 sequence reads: CASSSQTASEGKGHAEAFF. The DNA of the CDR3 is TGTGCCAGCAGCTCCCAGACAGCCTCTGAGGGAAAGGGGCACGCTGAAGCTTTCTTT.

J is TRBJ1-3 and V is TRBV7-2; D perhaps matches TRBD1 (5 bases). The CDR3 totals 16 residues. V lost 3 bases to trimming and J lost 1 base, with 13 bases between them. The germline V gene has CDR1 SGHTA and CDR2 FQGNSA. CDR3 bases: TGTGCCAGCAGCTTCTCGGGACGAGGATCTGGAAACACCATATATTTT. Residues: CASSFSGRGSGNTIYF.

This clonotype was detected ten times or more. CDR3 coding DNA: TGTGCCAGCAGCTCCGACAGCCCTGAGCAGTTCTTC. It translates to CASSSDSPEQFF. J is TRBJ2-1 and V is TRBV5-4, with a possible D match to TRBD1 (5 bases). The CDR3 extends over 12 amino acids. Germline V gene data show CDR1 as SGHNT and CDR2 as YYREEE (reference sequence). With 3 bases removed from V and 9 bases from J, the gap between germline ends came to 10 bases.